The 10 T cell receptor beta chains reported below all come from one sample, sequenced in a study of OX40 agonist ivuxolimab in advanced cancers. The method was immunoSEQ multiplex PCR; TCRdb's version includes in-frame clones alone and lacks a portion of them. The sample lists some 150,000 clones; around nine tenths were seen once. This specimen consisted of CD4+ or CD8+ T cells sorted from blood, obtained in a trial of the OX40 agonist ivuxolimab. The receptor source for this set is an adult with an advanced solid tumor such as melanoma, head and neck, liver or kidney cancer.

The chain has TRBV7-9 and TRBJ2-7; D possibly corresponds to TRBD1 (5 bases). The CDR3 has 13 residues. Trimming shortened V by 2 bases and J by 5 bases, and 10 bases separated the two germline ends. CDR1 and CDR2 from the germline V gene are SEHNR and FQNEAQ (reference sequence). This CDR3 is CASSLKGIHEQYF. For the CDR3, the DNA is TGTGCCAGCAGCTTAAAGGGGATACACGAGCAGTACTTC. The full variable domain, its missing parts supplied by reference TRBV7-9 and TRBJ2-7, is DTGVSQNPRHKITKRGQNVTFRCDPISEHNRLYWYRQTLGQGPEFLTYFQNEAQLEKSRLLSDRFSAERPKGSFSTLEIQRTEQGDSAMYLCASSLKGIHEQYFGPGTRLTVT.

The J gene is TRBJ2-3, the V gene TRBV4-2; TRBD2 agrees at 7 bases. CDR1 is LGHNA and CDR2 is YNFKEQ in the germline V gene. J was trimmed by 4 bases and V by 1 base; bases with no gene match: 8. The CDR3 is 16 amino acids. The CDR3 bases are TGTGCCAGCAGCCAAGGTAACCTAGCGGCGGCAGATACGCAGTATTTT. Its protein product is CASSQGNLAAADTQYF.

V usage is TRBV28 and J usage is TRBJ1-1; no firm D call. CDR3 size: 15 residues. CDR1 is MDHEN, CDR2 SYDVKM, per germline. V lost 2 bases, J lost 0 bases, and 10 bases lay in between. The CDR3 sequence: CASSLGGSLNTEAFF. In DNA form, the CDR3 reads TGTGCCAGCAGTTTAGGAGGGTCCCTGAACACTGAAGCTTTCTTT. Full variable domain (outside the CDR3, taken from reference TRBV28 and TRBJ1-1): DVKVTQSSRYLVKRTGEKVFLECVQDMDHENMFWYRQDPGLGLRLIYFSYDVKMKEKGDIPEGYSVSREKKERFSLILESASTNQTSMYLCASSLGGSLNTEAFFGQGTRLTVV.

The rearrangement links TRBV14 to TRBJ2-5; D not resolved. The CDR3 length is 15 residues. The V and J ends lost 3 bases and 5 bases respectively, with 16 bases between them. Germline V gene lookup returns CDR1 SGHDN and CDR2 FVKESK. CDR3 in DNA: TGTGCCAGCAGCCATCCTAATACTTTGAAGGAGACCCAGTACTTC. Translation gives CASSHPNTLKETQYF.

The chain recombines TRBV28 with TRBJ1-5; D remains unclear. Trimming stripped 5 bases from V and 7 bases from J, with 15 bases between. Per the germline V gene, CDR1 is MDHEN and CDR2 is SYDVKM. CDR3 size: 14 residues. The CDR3 DNA is TGTGCCAGCAGTCCGCTGACCGGCGGGCAGCCCCAGCATTTT. Amino acid sequence: CASSPLTGGQPQHF.

V and J are TRBV12-1 and TRBJ2-1; TRBD2 is taken as the D call from the table, unchecked against the DNA. TRBV12-1 represents a pseudogene. CDR3 length equals 15 residues. CDR3 sequence: CASSFRPGSHNEQFF. The CDR3 nucleotides are TGTGCCAGCAGCTTTCGTCCCGGGAGTCACAATGAGCAGTTCTTC.

This rearrangement joins TRBV29-1 to TRBJ1-2; 9 nucleotides agree with TRBD1. The V gene's germline CDR1 is SQVTM and CDR2 ANQGSEA. Trimming cost V 7 bases and J 1 base; bases outside gene matches: 4. The CDR3 consists of 13 residues. The CDR3 here is CSAGTGNNYGYTF. Written as DNA, the CDR3 is TGCAGCGCCGGGACAGGGAATAACTATGGCTACACCTTC. The entire variable domain, with the rest obtained from reference TRBV29-1 and TRBJ1-2, is as follows: SAVISQKPSRDICQRGTSLTIQCQVDSQVTMMFWYRQQPGQSLTLIATANQGSEATYESGFVIDKFPISRPNLTFSTLTVSNMSPEDSSIYLCSAGTGNNYGYTFGSGTRLTVV.

This chain joins TRBV6-4 and TRBJ2-5; TRBD2 might be the D (5 bases). The V and J ends lost 0 bases and 5 bases respectively, with 13 bases between them. CDR1 is MRHNA, CDR2 SNTAGT, per germline. This CDR3 contains 15 residues. The CDR3 spells CASSDSSAPGETQYF. The CDR3 DNA reads TGTGCCAGCAGTGACTCATCCGCTCCGGGGGAGACCCAGTACTTC.

J is TRBJ2-5 and V is TRBV18; no reliable D call. Germline CDR1 is KGHSH and CDR2 is LQKENI. The CDR3 runs 13 residues. V was cut by 4 bases and J by 0 bases, with 6 bases left in between. CDR3 sequence reads: CASSLTYQETQYF. Here the CDR3 DNA reads TGTGCCAGCTCACTAACTTACCAAGAGACCCAGTACTTC.

This clone was seen more than once but under ten times. This rearrangement joins TRBV28 to TRBJ2-3; D is perhaps TRBD2 (5 bases). CDR3 size: 12 residues. Trimming cost V 8 bases and J 0 bases, with 6 bases left between them. CDR1 is MDHEN and CDR2 is SYDVKM in the germline V gene. The CDR3, as DNA: TGTGCCAGCGGGAGTAGCACAGATACGCAGTATTTT. This encodes CASGSSTDTQYF.